This TCR beta chain was documented in a study of ipilimumab plus nivolumab after autologous stem cell transplantation. With regard to this clone: Its antigen is not identified.

The CDR3 is 12 residues long. The V end was cut by 0 bases, the J end by 5 bases, with 8 bases between. The V gene's germline CDR1 is GTSNPN and CDR2 SVGIG (reference sequence). Method: immunoSEQ multiplex PCR; TCRdb's copy keeps in-frame clones and lacks some. This table holds roughly 15,000 clones, roughly 85% found once. Through week 26, nivolumab 3 mg/kg IV was given weeks 1, 4, 7, 10, then biweekly. Broader study findings: TCR repertoire, Treg phenotype and gut microbiota reportedly support more study of this approach.

The starting material was PBMCs, obtained in a trial of ipilimumab plus nivolumab as post-transplant consolidation. The source of this sequence is a male donor with diffuse large B-cell lymphoma. The chain uses TRBV30 and TRBJ2-7; possibly TRBD2 for D (6 bases). As DNA, the CDR3 is TGTGCCTGGAGTGTACGGAGGGACGAGCAGTACTTC. As protein: CAWSVRRDEQYF.